Following are 29 T cell receptor beta chains from one sample sequenced in a study of T cell changes during pregnancy in multiple sclerosis (dated by TCRdb to about 2019). Receptors were amplified or captured by the immunoSEQ multiplex PCR assay. Imported from immuneACCESS, the table was reduced by TCRdb to in-frame sequences with V and J called. These copies leave out some clones; in studies compared against another copy, an unresolved V gene accounts for under half, and the cause of the remainder is not known. For this sample there are tens of thousands of clones; 85% to 95% appear just once. Of the sample, approximately 0.72% is held by the ten largest clones. Sequenced material: CD4+ T cells from peripheral blood mononuclear cells, taken in the third trimester of pregnancy. The receptors shown here come from a female donor with multiple sclerosis, enrolled in a pregnancy study.

The CDR3 sequence is CASSRKRDRIGEQFF. The CDR3, as DNA: TGTGCCAGCAGCAGAAAGCGGGACCGCATAGGTGAGCAGTTCTTC. This rearrangement joins TRBV7-2 to TRBJ2-1; 7 bases are shared with TRBD2. Unmatched junction bases numbered 13, after V lost 5 bases and J lost 9 bases. Germline CDR1 reads SGHTA; CDR2 reads FQGNSA. CDR3 size: 15 residues.

The V call is TRBV6-6, the J call TRBJ2-1; 8 bases agree with TRBD2. The J segment lost 1 base and the V segment lost 8 bases, leaving 7 bases of the junction unmatched. The CDR3 sequence is 15 residues long. Germline values: CDR1 MNHNY, CDR2 SVGAGI (reference sequence). CDR3 nucleotide sequence: TGTGCCAGCGAGGAGGGACTAGGGTCCTACAATGAGCAGTTCTTC. Amino acids: CASEEGLGSYNEQFF.

The chain recombines TRBV7-2 with TRBJ2-1; TRBD2 agrees at 8 bases. V dropped 7 bases and J dropped 10; count of bases not matched to a gene: 3. Germline loops: CDR1 SGHTA, CDR2 FQGNSA. This CDR3 is 11 amino acids long. This CDR3 is CASTSGGEQFF. DNA of the CDR3: TGTGCCAGCACCTCGGGAGGGGAGCAGTTCTTC.

The chain combines TRBV7-2 with TRBJ1-1; D is possibly TRBD1 (5 bases). The CDR3 is 13 amino acids. Germline loops: CDR1 SGHTA, CDR2 FQGNSA. V gave up 7 bases and J gave up 7 bases, with 16 bases separating them. The CDR3 loop reads CASTYGGVGEAFF. Here the CDR3 DNA reads TGTGCCAGCACCTATGGGGGGGTCGGTGAAGCTTTCTTT.

The J gene is TRBJ2-2, the V gene TRBV4-1; weak D call: TRBD2 (6 bases). V lost 2 bases and J lost 3, with 16 bases in between. Germline CDR1 MGHRA, CDR2 YSYEKL. The CDR3 is made up of 17 amino acids. The CDR3 sequence: CASSQTDPGAHTGELFF. For the CDR3, the DNA is TGCGCCAGCAGCCAAACGGATCCGGGAGCCCACACCGGGGAGCTGTTTTTT.

V usage is TRBV10-3 and J usage is TRBJ1-2, with 7 bases matching TRBD1. The CDR3 spans 14 residues. Germline CDR1 reads ENHRY; CDR2 reads SYGVKD. The J segment lost 4 bases and the V segment lost 5 bases, leaving 7 bases of the junction unmatched. CDR3 loop: CAISPDREGYGYTF. The CDR3 DNA reads TGTGCCATCAGTCCCGACAGGGAAGGCTATGGCTACACCTTC.

This clone was recorded only once. V is TRBV10-3 and J is TRBJ2-2; a weak D match, TRBD2 (6 bases). Germline loops: CDR1 ENHRY, CDR2 SYGVKD. CDR3 length: 15 amino acids. Between the trimmed V and J ends, which lost 7 bases and 3 bases, there was a span of 15 bases. The CDR3 is CAIKSGTGDTGELFF. The CDR3 DNA is TGTGCCATCAAGTCTGGAACGGGAGACACCGGGGAGCTGTTTTTT.

The chain uses TRBV11-3 and TRBJ2-7; D perhaps matches TRBD2 (5 bases). The length of the CDR3 is 13 residues. Germline V lookup: CDR1 SGHNT, CDR2 YENEEA. V gave up 5 bases and J gave up 5 bases, with 13 bases separating them. The CDR3, as DNA: TGTGCCAGCAGCCCCTTCTCCGGGAACGAGCAGTACTTC. Translating it yields CASSPFSGNEQYF.

This sequence joins TRBV7-9 and TRBJ2-3, with unresolved D. V lost 5 bases and J 0 bases, leaving 12 bases between the germline ends. The CDR3 is 15 amino acids. The germline V gene has CDR1 SEHNR and CDR2 FQNEAQ (reference sequence). This chain's CDR3 is CASSPTGASTDTQYF. CDR3 in DNA: TGTGCCAGCAGCCCGACTGGTGCTAGCACAGATACGCAGTATTTT.

The V and J genes are TRBV7-8 and TRBJ2-3, with no clear D. The CDR3 has 15 residues. V dropped 1 base and J dropped 5 bases, with 13 bases sitting between them. The germline V gene has CDR1 SGHVS and CDR2 FQNEAQ. CDR3 nucleotide sequence: TGTGCCAGCAGCTTAGGTGGAGAGTTGGGAGATACGCAGTATTTT. It encodes CASSLGGELGDTQYF.

Here the CDR3 reads CASSALGNEQFF. The CDR3 DNA follows: TGTGCCAGCAGTGCGCTAGGTAATGAGCAGTTCTTC. The rearrangement uses TRBV6-1 and TRBJ2-1, with D unresolved. CDR1 MNHNS and CDR2 SASEGT come from the germline V gene. Trimming took off 4 bases at V and 7 bases at J, with 8 bases between the two ends. The CDR3 is made up of 12 amino acids.

V is TRBV5-1 and J is TRBJ1-2; no clear D. This CDR3 is built from 12 residues. V lost 0 bases, J lost 6 bases, and 6 bases lay in between. Germline V gene sequence: CDR1 SGHRS, CDR2 YFSETQ. The CDR3 DNA follows: TGCGCCAGCAGCTTGGCGAGAGATGGCTACACCTTC. It encodes CASSLARDGYTF.

J is TRBJ2-3 and V is TRBV7-2; maybe TRBD1 (5 bases). This CDR3 is built from 11 residues. The V end was cut by 1 base, the J end by 9 bases, with 5 bases between. Germline assignment: CDR1 SGHTA and CDR2 FQGNSA. The CDR3 spells CASSLGGTQYF. The CDR3 region has the DNA TGTGCCAGCAGCTTAGGGGGCACGCAGTATTTT.

The chain combines TRBV5-6 with TRBJ2-4, with D possibly being TRBD2 (6 bases). Looked up from germline, CDR1 is SGHDT and CDR2 is YYEEEE. The V gene lost 7 bases and the J gene lost 6 bases, with 17 bases spanning the gap. The CDR3 has 14 amino acids. The CDR3 loop reads CASLGGQEGNIQYF. DNA of the CDR3: TGTGCCAGCCTCGGGGGTCAGGAGGGAAACATTCAGTACTTC.

A few counts support this clone. The gene calls are TRBV28 and TRBJ1-1, with no clear D. Trimming removed 7 bases at V and 2 bases at J, with 5 bases between. The germline CDR1 and CDR2 sequences are MDHEN and SYDVKM. The CDR3 spans 11 residues. CDR3 nucleotides: TGTGCCAGCACTGTTAACACTGAAGCTTTCTTT. Its translation is CASTVNTEAFF.

The rearrangement links TRBV5-1 to TRBJ2-7; D unresolved. Trimming removed 2 bases at V and 2 bases at J, with 8 bases between. CDR3 size: 13 residues. CDR1 is SGHRS, CDR2 YFSETQ, per germline. CDR3 nucleotide sequence: TGCGCCAGCAGCTTAGGCGGCACCTACGAGCAGTACTTC. Residues: CASSLGGTYEQYF.

This rearrangement joins TRBV7-3 to TRBJ2-5, with 8 bases fitting TRBD2. Germline V CDR1 and CDR2: SGHTA, FQGTGA. This CDR3 region has 16 residues. V trimming: 4 bases; J trimming: 3 bases; junction bases outside the gene matches: 10. The CDR3 is CASSSGLAGGKETQYF. CDR3 sequence (DNA): TGTGCCAGCAGCTCAGGACTAGCCGGGGGAAAAGAGACCCAGTACTTC.

V gene TRBV28 combines with J gene TRBJ2-4; D perhaps matches TRBD2 (7 bases). V was cut by 3 bases and J by 0 bases, with 15 bases left in between. This CDR3 has 17 residues. Looked up from germline, CDR1 is MDHEN and CDR2 is SYDVKM. The CDR3 DNA follows: TGTGCCAGCAGTTTGGGGGGGACAACGCTAGCCAAAAACATTCAGTACTTC. It specifies CASSLGGTTLAKNIQYF.

This chain links TRBV29-1 with TRBJ2-7, with TRBD1 identical over 7 bases. Germline-derived CDR1 and CDR2 are SQVTM and ANQGSEA. Losses at the gene ends were 6 bases for V and 1 base for J; bases not matched to a gene: 15. This CDR3 region has 16 residues. Here the CDR3 DNA reads TGCAGCGTGGAAAAAGATGACAGGGTTGGGTCCTACGAGCAGTACTTC. It specifies CSVEKDDRVGSYEQYF.

V gene TRBV9 combines with J gene TRBJ2-1; tentative D call: TRBD2 (6 bases). The V end lost 3 bases, the J end lost 7 bases, and 14 bases lay between the germline ends. CDR1 and CDR2 from the germline V gene are SGDLS and YYNGEE. The CDR3 has 14 amino acids. The CDR3 nucleotides read TGTGCCAGCAGCGGCTCGGGAGTGCGGAATGAGCAGTTCTTC. It yields the protein CASSGSGVRNEQFF. The complete variable domain, with remaining parts taken from reference TRBV9 and TRBJ2-1, reads DSGVTQTPKHLITATGQRVTLRCSPRSGDLSVYWYQQSLDQGLQFLIQYYNGEERAKGNILERFSAQQFPDLHSELNLSSLELGDSALYFCASSGSGVRNEQFFGPGTRLTVL.

The rearrangement joins TRBV6-6 to TRBJ2-3, with TRBD1 identical over 9 bases. The CDR3 runs 16 residues. In germline, CDR1 is MNHNY, CDR2 SVGAGI (reference sequence). V shed 6 bases and J 1 base; nucleotides not matched to a gene: 8. The CDR3 nucleotides read TGTGCCAGCAGCTCAACAGGGGGCCCCCGCACAGATACGCAGTATTTT. Protein product: CASSSTGGPRTDTQYF.

The rearrangement links TRBV7-9 to TRBJ2-5, with 8 positions matching TRBD1. CDR1 and CDR2 (germline): SEHNR, FQNEAQ (reference sequence). The junction had 5 bases not matched to a gene; V was cut back by 6 bases and J by 2 bases. CDR3 length equals 14 residues. CDR3 loop: CASSRTGTQETQYF. As DNA, the CDR3 is TGTGCCAGCAGTCGGACAGGGACTCAAGAGACCCAGTACTTC.

The V and J genes are TRBV27 and TRBJ1-4; 9 bases map to TRBD1. CDR3 length equals 14 residues. After removal of 6 bases from V and 5 bases from J, the junction contained 4 bases not matched to a gene. Germline assignment: CDR1 MNHEY and CDR2 SMNVEV (reference sequence). In DNA form, the CDR3 reads TGTGCCAGCAGGGGACAGGGAGGGAATGAAAAACTGTTTTTT. Translation gives CASRGQGGNEKLFF.

This clone showed up just a few times. This chain uses TRBV15 with TRBJ2-1; the D gene is possibly TRBD2 (6 bases). V was clipped by 8 bases and J by 4 bases, with 12 bases between them. CDR3 size: 13 residues. The germline CDR1 and CDR2 sequences are LNHNV and YYDKDF (reference sequence). CDR3 region: CATGRETYNEQFF. CDR3 bases: TGTGCCACCGGGCGGGAAACGTACAATGAGCAGTTCTTC.

J is TRBJ1-5 and V is TRBV19, with 8 bases that match TRBD1. V shed 4 bases, J shed 6 bases, and the junction held 5 bases outside the gene matches. Germline assignment: CDR1 LNHDA and CDR2 SQIVND (reference sequence). The CDR3 consists of 14 residues. The CDR3 spells CASSRTGNAQPQHF. As DNA, the CDR3 is TGTGCCAGTAGTAGGACAGGGAATGCTCAGCCCCAGCATTTT.

This clone was observed a handful of times. The chain couples TRBV5-1 to TRBJ1-2; 9 bases line up with TRBD1. Germline lookup yields CDR1 SGHRS and CDR2 YFSETQ. Germline trimming cut 0 bases from V and 4 bases from J; bases unmatched to any gene: 7. This CDR3 region has 16 residues. CDR3 in amino acids: CASSLDGQGSGYGYTF. For the CDR3, the DNA is TGCGCCAGCAGCTTGGATGGACAGGGGAGCGGCTATGGCTACACCTTC.

This clone was recorded once. V usage is TRBV28 and J usage is TRBJ2-1; possible D gene TRBD2, 6 bases. CDR1 is MDHEN, CDR2 SYDVKM, per germline. V was clipped by 8 bases and J by 9 bases, with 17 bases between them. The length of the CDR3 is 13 residues. The CDR3, as DNA: TGTGCCAGCGGCGGGGAAGTGGACCGTGAGCAGTTCTTC. It is translated as CASGGEVDREQFF.

V gene TRBV4-2 combines with J gene TRBJ2-7; 8 bases agree with TRBD2. The J segment lost 6 bases and the V segment lost 2 bases, leaving 6 bases of the junction unmatched. Germline CDR1 and CDR2: LGHNA and YNFKEQ. The CDR3 is 14 amino acids. The CDR3 DNA is TGTGCCAGCAGCCAAATGACTAGCGATAGCGAGCAGTACTTC. It translates to CASSQMTSDSEQYF.

J is TRBJ2-5 and V is TRBV19, with 7 bases lining up with TRBD1. Germline-derived CDR1 and CDR2 are LNHDA and SQIVND (reference sequence). Trimming at V came to 8 bases and at J to 3 bases, leaving 9 bases not matched to a gene. This CDR3 has 14 amino acids. DNA of the CDR3: TGTGCCAGTTCCCCCACAGGGGTTAAAGAGACCCAGTACTTC. Its translation is CASSPTGVKETQYF.